The TCR beta chain under discussion was sequenced for a study of PD-L1 blockade in urothelial cancer. About the research overall: The median number of T cells present in blood samples was some 140,000.

Synthetically made TCR analog templates were put into each PCR as spikes. TCRdb keeps only in-frame clones here, not all; method: immunoSEQ multiplex PCR. The table has about 74,000 clones, almost 90% seen once. CDR1 is SGHNT and CDR2 is YYREEE in the germline V gene (reference sequence). The length of the CDR3 is 15 residues. The ends were cut back, 2 bases at V and 4 bases at J, with 15 bases in the middle. The time point was: pretreatment peripheral blood. Sequenced material: PBMCs, taken around atezolizumab (anti-PD-L1) treatment. The V and J genes are TRBV5-4 and TRBJ1-1; D is unresolved. The sequence came from a man aged 70 or older with urothelial cancer. The DNA for the CDR3 is TGTGCCAGCAGCTTTCGAGCGGCAACTAGCACTGAAGCTTTCTTT. Translating gives CASSFRAATSTEAFF.